This T cell receptor beta chain derives from a study of T cells after yellow fever vaccination. MiXCR, applied by TCRdb to the 5' RACE reads, yields one record per CDR3 protein. The table includes approximately 510,000 distinct CDR3 sequences, 20% to 25% detected once. A note on this clonotype: Its target is not known.

Study observations and caveats: Detected again after the booster were most primary-vaccination clones, at 95% to 98% CD4 and 88% CD8.

With V trimmed by 3 bases and J by 0 bases, 4 bases remained unmatched. CDR1 SEHNR and CDR2 FQNEAQ come from the germline V gene (reference sequence). The CDR3 contains 16 residues. This receptor was identified in a man between 18 and 35 years old who received the YFV17D yellow fever vaccine. This sequence joins TRBV7-9 and TRBJ1-1; 10 bases fit TRBD1. The sequences come from PBMCs, collected roughly 20 days after the first yellow fever vaccination. Here the CDR3 reads CASSLGQGSMNTEAFF. For the CDR3, the DNA is TGTGCCAGCAGCTTGGGACAGGGGAGCATGAACACTGAAGCTTTCTTT.